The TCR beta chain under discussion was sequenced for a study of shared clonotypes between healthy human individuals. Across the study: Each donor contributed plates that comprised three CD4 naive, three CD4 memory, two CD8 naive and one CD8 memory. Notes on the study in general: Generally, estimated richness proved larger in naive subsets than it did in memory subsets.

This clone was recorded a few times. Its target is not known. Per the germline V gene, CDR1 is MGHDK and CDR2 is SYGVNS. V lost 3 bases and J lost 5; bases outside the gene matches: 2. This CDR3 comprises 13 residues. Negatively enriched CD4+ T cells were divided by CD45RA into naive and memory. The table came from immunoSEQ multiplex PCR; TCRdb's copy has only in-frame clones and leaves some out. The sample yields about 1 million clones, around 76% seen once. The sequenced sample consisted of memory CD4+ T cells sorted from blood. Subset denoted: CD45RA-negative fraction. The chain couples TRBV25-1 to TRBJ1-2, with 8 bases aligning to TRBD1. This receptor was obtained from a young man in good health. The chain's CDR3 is CASSETGEYGYTF. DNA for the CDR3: TGTGCCAGCAGTGAGACAGGGGAGTATGGCTACACCTTC.